The 21 T cell receptor beta chains reported below all come from one sample, sequenced in a study of sequential checkpoint blockade in melanoma (dated by TCRdb to the late 2010s). Library preparation was by the immunoSEQ multiplex PCR assay. TCRdb stores this immuneACCESS table with in-frame sequences only. Part of the clones is absent; in the studies checked, under half of the shortfall reflects unresolved V genes, and no reason is known for the rest. The table for this sample lists 9,500 to 12,000 clones; roughly 51% of them were counted only once. The leading ten clones occupy more than 15% of the sample. Explained via the paper, the treatment or condition label denotes: randomized to nivolumab then ipilimumab (arm A) or the reverse (arm B). Sequenced material: CD8+ T cells sorted from blood (inferred from file names), taken from a patient given nivolumab and ipilimumab in sequence. These receptor sequences come from a human donor with melanoma.

This clone was picked up a small number of times. The chain joins TRBV7-3 to TRBJ2-7, with no clear D. Trimming removed 1 base from V and 6 bases from J, with 10 bases in between. Germline loops: CDR1 SGHTA, CDR2 FQGTGA. The CDR3 is 13 residues long. This CDR3 is CASSLSPQREQYF. Written as DNA, the CDR3 is TGTGCCAGCAGCTTAAGCCCCCAGCGCGAGCAGTACTTC.

This clone was counted only a few times. The rearrangement uses TRBV7-6 and TRBJ2-1; tentatively, D is TRBD1 (6 bases). In germline, CDR1 is SGHVS, CDR2 FNYEAQ. Trimming stripped 5 bases from V and 6 bases from J, with 17 bases between. The CDR3 covers 15 residues. The CDR3 bases are TGTGCCAGCAGCCGGGGACAAATAATAGGCAATGAGCAGTTCTTC. It specifies CASSRGQIIGNEQFF.

In its sample, this clone ranks as medium-sized. The V gene is TRBV10-3, the J gene TRBJ1-1; 9 bases agree with TRBD1. The V and J ends lost 6 bases and 2 bases, in that order; junction bases with no gene match: 10. Germline CDR1 is ENHRY and CDR2 is SYGVKD. The CDR3 sequence is 16 residues long. The CDR3 bases are TGTGCCATCAGGGATCCGGGACAGGGCATTAACACTGAAGCTTTCTTT. Its protein is CAIRDPGQGINTEAFF.

In this sample, this clone is medium-sized. The chain uses TRBV19 and TRBJ1-1; 10 bases map to TRBD1. Germline V gene sequence: CDR1 LNHDA, CDR2 SQIVND (reference sequence). The CDR3 sequence is 13 residues long. The J segment lost 4 bases and the V segment lost 5 bases, leaving 1 base of the junction unmatched. Here the CDR3 reads CASSWTGGTEAFF. Here the CDR3 DNA reads TGTGCCAGTAGTTGGACAGGGGGCACTGAAGCTTTCTTT.

The CDR3, as DNA: TGTGCCAGCAGCTTTCCGACTAGCGGGAGTGACGAGCAGTACTTC. It codes for CASSFPTSGSDEQYF. This chain uses TRBV7-9 with TRBJ2-7; 12 nucleotides match TRBD2. Germline loops: CDR1 SEHNR, CDR2 FQNEAQ (reference sequence). J gave up 5 bases and V 3 bases, and 5 bases lay outside the gene matches. CDR3 length: 15 amino acids.

The chain couples TRBV4-3 to TRBJ1-3; TRBD1 aligns across 10 bases. CDR3 size: 16 residues. The V segment lost 4 bases and the J segment 0 bases; nucleotides outside the gene matches: 3. In germline, CDR1 is LGHNA, CDR2 YSLEER. CDR3 sequence: CASSRDRGGSGNTIYF. CDR3 nucleotide sequence: TGCGCCAGCAGCCGGGACAGGGGAGGCTCTGGAAACACCATATATTTT.

Only one count was recorded for this clone. This chain uses TRBV6-5 with TRBJ1-2; no clear D gene. The germline gives CDR1 MNHEY, CDR2 SVGAGI. V lost 6 bases to trimming and J lost 1 base, with 12 bases between them. The CDR3 runs to 14 residues. The CDR3 protein is CASSPDIFNYGYTF. The CDR3 DNA is TGTGCCAGCAGCCCCGACATTTTTAACTATGGCTACACCTTC.

The chain carries TRBV27 and TRBJ2-7, with 9 nucleotides matching TRBD2. The V gene's germline CDR1 is MNHEY and CDR2 SMNVEV (reference sequence). V lost 0 bases to trimming and J lost 7 bases; unmatched junction nucleotides: 13. The CDR3 is 17 amino acids. This chain's CDR3 is CASSLSSVLAGREEQYF. The CDR3 bases are TGTGCCAGCAGTTTATCTTCGGTCCTAGCGGGACGTGAGGAGCAGTACTTC.

The chain is built from TRBV9 and TRBJ2-2, with a weak D call TRBD2 (6 bases). CDR1 SGDLS and CDR2 YYNGEE come from the germline V gene. The CDR3 consists of 15 residues. Trimming pared 3 bases from V and 5 bases from J, leaving 14 bases between. CDR3 in amino acids: CASSAGVAETGELFF. The CDR3 DNA reads TGTGCCAGCAGCGCGGGGGTAGCGGAAACCGGGGAGCTGTTTTTT.

V gene TRBV28 combines with J gene TRBJ2-1, with 14 bases lining up with TRBD2. CDR3 length equals 17 residues. The V segment lost 5 bases and the J segment 1 base; nucleotides outside the gene matches: 4. Germline assignment: CDR1 MDHEN and CDR2 SYDVKM. The CDR3 sequence: CASSPGTSGRSYNEQFF. The CDR3 DNA follows: TGTGCCAGCAGTCCCGGGACTAGCGGGAGATCCTACAATGAGCAGTTCTTC.

This clone is deemed medium-sized. The rearrangement uses TRBV5-6 and TRBJ2-7, with TRBD1 matching 8 bases. Unmatched junction bases numbered 4, after V lost 4 bases and J lost 7 bases. Germline V CDR1 and CDR2: SGHDT, YYEEEE. The CDR3 sequence is 12 residues long. CDR3 nucleotides: TGTGCCAGCAGCCAGGGGGCGCGAGAGCAGTACTTC. It specifies CASSQGAREQYF.

The chain joins TRBV28 to TRBJ2-7, with D tentatively TRBD1 (6 bases). Germline loops: CDR1 MDHEN, CDR2 SYDVKM. This CDR3 is built from 16 residues. V lost 3 bases, J lost 0 bases, and 15 bases lay in between. The CDR3 DNA sequence: TGTGCCAGCAGTTTTAGGGACACTTCCTACTCCTACGAGCAGTACTTC. Encoded protein: CASSFRDTSYSYEQYF.

Within the sample, this clone is medium-sized (0.01 to 0.1%). The chain is built from TRBV4-2 and TRBJ2-7; D may be TRBD1 (5 bases). The CDR3 runs to 15 residues. V gave up 0 bases and J gave up 1 base, with 10 bases separating them. Germline V CDR1 and CDR2: LGHNA, YNFKEQ. The DNA for the CDR3 is TGTGCCAGCAGCCAAGAAGGGGTCTCTTCCTACGAGCAGTACTTC. Translating it yields CASSQEGVSSYEQYF.

This chain links TRBV7-2 with TRBJ1-1; D is ambiguous. Trimming removed 5 bases from V and 3 bases from J, with 10 bases in between. The CDR3 is 13 amino acids. Germline loops: CDR1 SGHTA, CDR2 FQGNSA. CDR3: CASSPWRDTEAFF. CDR3 nucleotides: TGTGCCAGCAGCCCATGGAGGGACACTGAAGCTTTCTTT.

The chain is built from TRBV5-4 and TRBJ2-5; the D is unclear. Germline CDR1 reads SGHNT; CDR2 reads YYREEE (reference sequence). With 4 bases removed from V and 3 bases from J, the gap between germline ends came to 10 bases. The CDR3 contains 13 residues. The CDR3 spells CASSLRGKETQYF. The CDR3 nucleotides are TGTGCCAGCAGCCTACGCGGAAAAGAGACCCAGTACTTC. Looking up the rest from reference TRBV5-4 and TRBJ2-5 gives the full variable domain: ETGVTQSPTHLIKTRGQQVTLRCSSQSGHNTVSWYQQALGQGPQFIFQYYREEENGRGNFPPRFSGLQFPNYSSELNVNALELDDSALYLCASSLRGKETQYFGPGTRLLVL.

This chain uses TRBV18 with TRBJ1-3; tentative D call: TRBD1 (6 bases). Per germline, CDR1 KGHSH and CDR2 LQKENI. Trimming removed 3 bases from V and 4 bases from J, with 19 bases in between. The CDR3 has 17 amino acids. The CDR3 is CASSPARGGSEGNTIYF. In DNA, the CDR3 is TGTGCCAGCTCACCGGCGAGAGGGGGATCTGAAGGAAACACCATATATTTT. Combining the CDR3 with reference TRBV18 and TRBJ1-3 gives the whole variable domain NAGVMQNPRHLVRRRGQEARLRCSPMKGHSHVYWYRQLPEEGLKFMVYLQKENIIDESGMPKERFSAEFPKEGPSILRIQQVVRGDSAAYFCASSPARGGSEGNTIYFGEGSWLTVV.

The chain is built from TRBV28 and TRBJ2-7, with a tentative D call TRBD1 (6 bases). The CDR3 consists of 16 residues. Trimming shortened V by 6 bases and J by 3 bases, and 21 bases separated the two germline ends. From germline, CDR1 is MDHEN and CDR2 SYDVKM. The CDR3 sequence is CASSPPGQRTLYEQYF. CDR3 DNA sequence: TGTGCCAGCAGCCCCCCGGGACAAAGGACTCTCTACGAGCAGTACTTC.

This sequence joins TRBV5-6 and TRBJ2-1, with 9 bases matching TRBD2. The trim removed 1 base at V and 2 bases at J, leaving 4 bases unmatched. The CDR3 has 16 amino acids. CDR1 is SGHDT and CDR2 is YYEEEE in the germline V gene. The CDR3 DNA follows: TGTGCCAGCAGCTTGCCTAGCGGGATTGCCTACAATGAGCAGTTCTTC. Translating gives CASSLPSGIAYNEQFF.

This sequence joins TRBV9 and TRBJ2-3; D is unresolved. Trimming left V 3 bases short and J 0 bases short, with 11 bases between. CDR3 length equals 15 residues. Germline V gene lookup returns CDR1 SGDLS and CDR2 YYNGEE. The CDR3 protein is CASSGAVSSTDTQYF. The CDR3 nucleotides read TGTGCCAGCAGCGGGGCAGTTTCGAGCACAGATACGCAGTATTTT. Full variable domain (rest looked up from reference TRBV9 and TRBJ2-3): DSGVTQTPKHLITATGQRVTLRCSPRSGDLSVYWYQQSLDQGLQFLIQYYNGEERAKGNILERFSAQQFPDLHSELNLSSLELGDSALYFCASSGAVSSTDTQYFGPGTRLTVL.

This clone was picked up one time. This chain uses TRBV19 with TRBJ2-1; the match to TRBD2 covers 15 bases. V lost 5 bases and J lost 7; bases outside the gene matches: 9. The germline V gene encodes CDR1 LNHDA and CDR2 SQIVND (reference sequence). This CDR3 has 17 residues. The CDR3 coding sequence is TGTGCCAGTAGTGTAGCGGGACTAGCGGGAGGTTTAAATGAGCAGTTCTTC. Translation: CASSVAGLAGGLNEQFF.

This clone was counted a few times. The V and J genes are TRBV27 and TRBJ2-2, with 10 nucleotides matching TRBD2. The CDR3 totals 16 residues. With 8 bases clipped from V and 5 bases from J, the junction kept 11 bases outside the gene matches. CDR1 is MNHEY and CDR2 is SMNVEV in the germline V gene (reference sequence). CDR3 DNA sequence: TGTGCCAGCGGCCTGCTAGCGGGAGCATGGACCGGGGAGCTGTTTTTT. Protein: CASGLLAGAWTGELFF.